This T cell receptor (beta chain) appears in the sequencing data of a study of beta chain features in type 1 diabetes. For the study at large: Examination spanned 90 million to 140 million sorted cells from all samples. Study results and caveats: VDJ junctions in type 1 diabetes patients carried more deletions and fewer insertions.

CD4+ cells of the naive, central memory, regulatory and stem cell-like memory types were sorted via CD45RO/CCR7/CD25/CD127/CD95/CD27. Germline V gene lookup returns CDR1 KGHSH and CDR2 LQKENI. This CDR3 spans 15 amino acids. Trimming removed 4 bases from V and 4 bases from J, with 16 bases in between. On this clone: What it recognizes is unknown.

The whole isolated RNA underwent reverse transcription, so sequencing captured expressed TCRB transcripts. Sequencing was performed with immunoSEQ multiplex PCR; in TCRdb, only in-frame clones are kept and a portion is missing. The sample yields roughly 610,000 clones, roughly a sixth seen once. This TCR came from a man between 18 and 35 years old in good health. Sequencing was carried out using naive CD4+ T cells from blood. This chain joins TRBV18 and TRBJ1-2, with D perhaps matching TRBD1 (5 bases). CDR3 region: CASSRSTGGTYGYTF. CDR3 bases: TGTGCCAGCTCACGATCTACAGGAGGGACCTATGGCTACACCTTC.